This T cell receptor beta chain was captured by sequencing in a study of blood T cells in healthy people across ages. The wider study: Template switching recovered approximately one barcoded beta molecule for every two T cells.

With regard to this clonotype: Its antigen remains unknown.

PCR was performed a second time for about 6 to 11 cycles using a sample-barcoded 5' primer and a J-beta primer mix. Every single cDNA molecule received a tag from a template-switch adaptor with 12 random nucleotides. TCRdb processed the 5' RACE reads anew with MiXCR; each CDR3 protein has one entry. The table lists some 320,000 distinct CDR3 sequences, roughly a quarter of them singletons. Whole-study findings and limits: Roughly linearly, TCR beta diversity per million T cells fell as age increased. Among long-lived donors, naive CD4+ cells were more numerous and diversity higher than in aged donors.

V lost 0 bases to trimming and J lost 2 bases; unmatched junction nucleotides: 4. This CDR3 is 15 amino acids long. CDR1 and CDR2 (germline): SGDLS, YYNGEE. This receptor was obtained from an older woman in good health. Sample: blood. This chain joins TRBV9 and TRBJ1-2, with 7 positions matching TRBD1. The CDR3 coding sequence is TGTGCCAGCAGCGTAGCGACAGGGCCGAACTATGGCTACACCTTC. Its protein product is CASSVATGPNYGYTF.